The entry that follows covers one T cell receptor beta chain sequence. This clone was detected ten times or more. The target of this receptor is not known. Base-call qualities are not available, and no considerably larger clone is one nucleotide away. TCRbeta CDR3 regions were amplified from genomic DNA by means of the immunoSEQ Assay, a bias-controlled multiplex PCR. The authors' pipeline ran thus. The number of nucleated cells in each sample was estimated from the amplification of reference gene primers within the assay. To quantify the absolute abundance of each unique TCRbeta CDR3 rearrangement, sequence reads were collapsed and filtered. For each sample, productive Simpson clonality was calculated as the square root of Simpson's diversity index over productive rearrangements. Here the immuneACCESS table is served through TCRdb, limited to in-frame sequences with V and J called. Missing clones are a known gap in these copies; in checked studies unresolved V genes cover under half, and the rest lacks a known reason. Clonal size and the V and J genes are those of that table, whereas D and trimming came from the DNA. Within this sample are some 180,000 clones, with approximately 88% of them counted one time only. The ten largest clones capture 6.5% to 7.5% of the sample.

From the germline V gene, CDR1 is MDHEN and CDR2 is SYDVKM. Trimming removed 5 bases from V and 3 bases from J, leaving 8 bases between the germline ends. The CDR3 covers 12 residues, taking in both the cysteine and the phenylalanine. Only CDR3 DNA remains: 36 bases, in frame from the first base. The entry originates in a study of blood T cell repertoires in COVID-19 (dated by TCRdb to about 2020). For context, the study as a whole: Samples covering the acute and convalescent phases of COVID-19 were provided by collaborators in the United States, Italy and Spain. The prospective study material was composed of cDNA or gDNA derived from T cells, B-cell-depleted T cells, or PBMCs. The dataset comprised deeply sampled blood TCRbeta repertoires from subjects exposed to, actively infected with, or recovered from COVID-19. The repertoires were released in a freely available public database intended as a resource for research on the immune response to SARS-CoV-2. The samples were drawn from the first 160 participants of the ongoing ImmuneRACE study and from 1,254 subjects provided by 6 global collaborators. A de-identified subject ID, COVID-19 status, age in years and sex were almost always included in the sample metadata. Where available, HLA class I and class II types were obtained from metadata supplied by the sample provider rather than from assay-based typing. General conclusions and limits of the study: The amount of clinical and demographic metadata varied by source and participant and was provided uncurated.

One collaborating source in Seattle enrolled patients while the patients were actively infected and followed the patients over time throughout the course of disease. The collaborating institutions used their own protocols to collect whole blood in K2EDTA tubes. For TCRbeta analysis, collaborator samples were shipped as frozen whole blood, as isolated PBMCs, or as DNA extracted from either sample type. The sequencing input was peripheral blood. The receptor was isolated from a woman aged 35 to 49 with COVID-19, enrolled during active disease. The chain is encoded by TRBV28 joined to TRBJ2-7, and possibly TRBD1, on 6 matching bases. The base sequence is TGTGCCAGCAGTCAGGACAGCTACGAGCAGTACTTC. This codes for CASSQDSYEQYF. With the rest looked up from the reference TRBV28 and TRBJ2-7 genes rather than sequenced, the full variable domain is DVKVTQSSRYLVKRTGEKVFLECVQDMDHENMFWYRQDPGLGLRLIYFSYDVKMKEKGDIPEGYSVSREKKERFSLILESASTNQTSMYLCASSQDSYEQYFGPGTRLTVT.